The next 21 T cell receptor beta chains were all read from a single sample in a study of blood T cell repertoires in COVID-19. TCRdb keeps only in-frame clones here, not all; method: immunoSEQ multiplex PCR. The sample lists about 200,000 clones; roughly 90% were seen once. The specimen was peripheral blood. Receptors were obtained from a man aged 55 to 70 with COVID-19, enrolled during active disease.

The V and J genes are TRBV30 and TRBJ2-5; 7 positions agree with TRBD1. This CDR3 is 13 amino acids long. Germline V gives CDR1 GTSNPN, CDR2 SVGIG (reference sequence). V trimming: 1 base; J trimming: 5 bases; junction bases outside the gene matches: 4. This CDR3 reads CAWSGTGTETQYF. Here the CDR3 DNA reads TGTGCCTGGAGTGGGACAGGAACGGAGACCCAGTACTTC. The full variable domain, rest sourced from reference TRBV30 and TRBJ2-5, is SQTIHQWPATLVQPVGSPLSLECTVEGTSNPNLYWYRQAAGRGLQLLFYSVGIGQISSEVPQNLSASRPQDRQFILSSKKLLLSDSGFYLCAWSGTGTETQYFGPGTRLLVL.

Points on this clone: This specimen includes other DNA sequences encoding the same CDR3. The chain joins TRBV3-1 (or the pseudogene TRBV3-2) to TRBJ2-3; D is perhaps TRBD1 (6 bases). Germline assignment: CDR1 LGHDT and CDR2 YNNKEL (reference sequence). The length of the CDR3 is 14 residues. The ends were cut back, 4 bases at V and 1 base at J, with 9 bases in the middle. The CDR3 nucleotides are TGTGCCAGCAGCCGGCGGACAGGCACAGATACGCAGTATTTT. Protein sequence: CASSRRTGTDTQYF.

The chain uses TRBV6-5 and TRBJ1-1; 7 bases fit TRBD1. V lost 5 bases to trimming and J lost 6 bases; unmatched junction nucleotides: 12. CDR1 and CDR2 from the germline V gene are MNHEY and SVGAGI. The CDR3 length is 15 residues. The DNA for the CDR3 is TGTGCCAGCAGTACCGTCTTACAGGGGACTTCTGAAGCTTTCTTT. Translated: CASSTVLQGTSEAFF.

The chain carries TRBV6-1 and TRBJ1-2; possibly TRBD1 for D (6 bases). In germline, CDR1 is MNHNS, CDR2 SASEGT. Trimming shortened V by 0 bases and J by 4 bases, and 12 bases separated the two germline ends. The CDR3 runs 15 residues. CDR3 bases: TGTGCCAGCAGTGAAGCCTGGGGGCAGAGCTATGGCTACACCTTC. This codes for CASSEAWGQSYGYTF.

V usage is TRBV6-1 and J usage is TRBJ1-5; D is undetermined. Per germline, CDR1 MNHNS and CDR2 SASEGT. The CDR3 spans 14 residues. The V and J ends lost 0 bases and 5 bases respectively, with 8 bases between them. Here the CDR3 reads CASSEALVDQPQHF. CDR3 in DNA: TGTGCCAGCAGTGAAGCGCTTGTAGATCAGCCCCAGCATTTT.

The chain combines TRBV21-1 with TRBJ2-3; TRBD2 is the table's D call and was not checked against the DNA. TRBV21-1 is designated a pseudogene. This CDR3 has 16 residues. DNA of the CDR3: TGTGCCAGCACCTTTCATGCCAAGAGGGGCACAGATACGCAGTATTTT. This codes for CASTFHAKRGTDTQYF.

The chain has TRBV10-3 and TRBJ2-7, with 7 bases matching TRBD2. Germline V lookup: CDR1 ENHRY, CDR2 SYGVKD. Trimming took 2 bases from V and 2 from J; bases not matched to a gene: 0. There are 13 residues in the CDR3. In DNA, the CDR3 is TGTGCCATCAGTGAGGCGGGGGCCTACGAGCAGTACTTC. As protein: CAISEAGAYEQYF.

The gene calls are TRBV29-1 and TRBJ2-5, with 9 bases matching TRBD1. The CDR3 covers 12 residues. Germline V CDR1 and CDR2: SQVTM, ANQGSEA. Losses at the gene ends were 6 bases for V and 1 base for J; bases not matched to a gene: 0. CDR3 bases: TGCAGCGTGACAGGGGGCCAAGAGACCCAGTACTTC. It encodes CSVTGGQETQYF.

The chain employs TRBV19 and TRBJ1-5; 7 bases agree with TRBD1. The CDR3 length is 15 residues. The ends lost 7 bases at V and 2 bases at J; junction bases unmatched: 8. CDR1 is LNHDA, CDR2 SQIVND, per germline (reference sequence). The chain's CDR3 is CASTTGVGGNQPQHF. The CDR3 nucleotides are TGTGCCAGTACTACAGGGGTTGGGGGCAATCAGCCCCAGCATTTT.

V is TRBV10-3 and J is TRBJ2-7; possibly TRBD1 for D (6 bases). CDR3 length: 14 residues. Germline assignment: CDR1 ENHRY and CDR2 SYGVKD. V was pared by 3 bases and J by 5 bases, with 14 bases between. This CDR3 reads CAISDLGQLDEQYF. CDR3 coding DNA: TGTGCCATCAGTGATTTGGGACAACTTGACGAGCAGTACTTC.

This chain uses TRBV19 with TRBJ1-5, with TRBD1 identical over 7 bases. V was clipped by 3 bases and J by 0 bases; unmatched bases: 5. The germline gives CDR1 LNHDA, CDR2 SQIVND (reference sequence). CDR3 length equals 16 residues. CDR3 residues: CASSMGQLYSNQPQHF. In DNA form, the CDR3 reads TGTGCCAGTAGTATGGGACAGCTATATAGCAATCAGCCCCAGCATTTT.

The J gene is TRBJ1-2, the V gene TRBV10-3; 8 nucleotides line up with TRBD1. CDR3 length: 13 amino acids. Per germline, CDR1 ENHRY and CDR2 SYGVKD. The V and J ends lost 10 bases and 6 bases, in that order; junction bases with no gene match: 10. The CDR3, as DNA: TGTGCCAACTACAGGGGGAGTGGGGATGGCTACACCTTC. Protein: CANYRGSGDGYTF.

The chain recombines TRBV3-1 (or the pseudogene TRBV3-2) with TRBJ1-6; TRBD1 agrees at 7 bases. After removal of 4 bases from V and 7 bases from J, the junction contained 7 bases not matched to a gene. CDR1 is LGHDT and CDR2 is YNNKEL in the germline V gene (reference sequence). CDR3 length equals 15 residues. As DNA, the CDR3 is TGTGCCAGCAGCCTTTCCGGGACAGTGAATTCACCCCTCCACTTT. Its translation: CASSLSGTVNSPLHF.

There are a few counts of this clone. The chain recombines TRBV7-2 with TRBJ2-1; 13 bases fit TRBD2. The germline V gene encodes CDR1 SGHTA and CDR2 FQGNSA. J lost 7 bases, V lost 1 base, and 1 base had no gene match. CDR3 length equals 15 residues. CDR3 DNA sequence: TGTGCCAGCAGCTTAGGGGGACTAGCGGGAAATGAGCAGTTCTTC. Amino acid sequence: CASSLGGLAGNEQFF.

The chain carries TRBV13 and TRBJ2-2; D call uncertain. CDR3 length: 13 amino acids. V lost 1 base, J lost 5 bases, and 5 bases lay in between. Germline lookup yields CDR1 PRHDT and CDR2 FYEKMQ (reference sequence). CDR3 protein: CASSLVETGELFF. The CDR3 DNA reads as TGTGCCAGCAGCTTAGTAGAGACCGGGGAGCTGTTTTTT.

The CDR3 region is CASSLHAGVAGELFF. The CDR3 nucleotides read TGTGCCAGCAGCTTACACGCGGGGGTAGCCGGGGAGCTGTTTTTT. The chain uses TRBV7-6 and TRBJ2-2; TRBD2 matches at 7 bases. This CDR3 contains 15 residues. Germline V lookup: CDR1 SGHVS, CDR2 FNYEAQ. The V gene end was trimmed by 2 bases and the J gene end by 6 bases; junction bases not matched to a gene: 6.

A remark on this clone: Other DNA sequences of this sample code for an identical CDR3. The chain is built from TRBV18 and TRBJ1-6; 10 nucleotides align to TRBD1. The CDR3 extends over 15 amino acids. With 2 bases clipped from V and 9 bases from J, the junction kept 4 bases outside the gene matches. The germline gives CDR1 KGHSH, CDR2 LQKENI. CDR3 amino acids: CASSPSGTGVSPLHF. CDR3 DNA: TGTGCCAGCTCACCATCCGGGACAGGGGTTTCACCCCTCCACTTT.

The chain has TRBV7-2 and TRBJ2-5; D perhaps matches TRBD2 (6 bases). The V end was cut by 1 base, the J end by 4 bases, with 13 bases between. The germline V gene encodes CDR1 SGHTA and CDR2 FQGNSA. CDR3 length: 15 amino acids. This chain's CDR3 is CASSLVPSVGETQYF. Written as DNA, the CDR3 is TGTGCCAGCAGCTTAGTCCCTAGCGTGGGAGAGACCCAGTACTTC. Complete variable domain (other parts from reference TRBV7-2 and TRBJ2-5): GAGVSQSPSNKVTEKGKDVELRCDPISGHTALYWYRQSLGQGLEFLIYFQGNSAPDKSGLPSDRFSAERTGGSVSTLTIQRTQQEDSAVYLCASSLVPSVGETQYFGPGTRLLVL.

The genes are TRBV5-4 and TRBJ2-5, with 9 bases that match TRBD2. V trimming: 0 bases; J trimming: 5 bases; junction bases outside the gene matches: 8. Germline V gene sequence: CDR1 SGHNT, CDR2 YYREEE (reference sequence). This CDR3 comprises 16 residues. The CDR3 DNA sequence: TGTGCCAGCAGCTTGGGAGGCGGGGGGGCCATGGAGACCCAGTACTTC. Translation: CASSLGGGGAMETQYF. Full variable domain (rest looked up from reference TRBV5-4 and TRBJ2-5): ETGVTQSPTHLIKTRGQQVTLRCSSQSGHNTVSWYQQALGQGPQFIFQYYREEENGRGNFPPRFSGLQFPNYSSELNVNALELDDSALYLCASSLGGGGAMETQYFGPGTRLLVL.

The rearrangement links TRBV10-3 to TRBJ1-5, with 11 nucleotides matching TRBD1. CDR1 ENHRY and CDR2 SYGVKD come from the germline V gene. The CDR3 spans 16 residues. V lost 2 bases, J lost 4 bases, and 4 bases stayed unmatched. CDR3 loop: CAISEGTGGFNQPQHF. DNA of the CDR3: TGTGCCATCAGTGAGGGGACAGGGGGTTTTAATCAGCCCCAGCATTTT.

The chain recombines TRBV21-1 with TRBJ2-3; the table calls TRBD2, which could not be checked here. TRBV21-1 is shown as a pseudogene. This CDR3 is built from 17 residues. This chain's CDR3 is CASSKGTSGIDTDTQYF. The CDR3 DNA reads as TGTGCCAGCAGCAAAGGGACTAGCGGGATAGACACAGATACGCAGTATTTT.